The rows below give T cell receptor beta chains drawn from one sample of a study of human T cells and chemical hapten exposure. TCRdb reprocessed the RACE reads with MiXCR, giving one entry per CDR3 protein. Altogether just under 65,000 distinct CDR3 sequences are present, 11% being singletons, with the ten largest covering 2% to 3%. The sequenced sample was whole blood, obtained in connection with sensitization to the hapten diphenylcyclopropenone (DPC). These receptors were taken from a woman aged 25 to 39 with alopecia areata. Some clones in this sample may be carry-over from other donors' samples. Both conserved end residues are trimmed from each CDR3.

j_gene: TRBJ2-7
v_gene: TRBV5-1
CDR3aa: ASSSDTPSYEQY

j_gene: TRBJ1-1
v_gene: TRBV7-2
CDR3aa: ASSLVTGTTEAF

j_gene: TRBJ2-4
v_gene: TRBV5-1
CDR3aa: ASSLALPPNIQY

j_gene: TRBJ1-4
v_gene: TRBV5-8
CDR3aa: ASSEGTGAARRGNEKLF

j_gene: TRBJ2-1
v_gene: TRBV18
CDR3aa: ASSQGQPNEQF

j_gene: TRBJ2-2
v_gene: TRBV6-5
CDR3aa: ASSYGGYGGELF

j_gene: TRBJ1-1
v_gene: TRBV29-1
CDR3aa: SIPGQGSMNTEAF

j_gene: TRBJ1-1
v_gene: TRBV6-5
CDR3aa: ASSPGRLGMGTEAF

j_gene: TRBJ2-5
v_gene: TRBV18
CDR3aa: ASSPDRNQETQY

j_gene: TRBJ1-1
v_gene: TRBV7-8
CDR3aa: ASSIGQGSTEAF